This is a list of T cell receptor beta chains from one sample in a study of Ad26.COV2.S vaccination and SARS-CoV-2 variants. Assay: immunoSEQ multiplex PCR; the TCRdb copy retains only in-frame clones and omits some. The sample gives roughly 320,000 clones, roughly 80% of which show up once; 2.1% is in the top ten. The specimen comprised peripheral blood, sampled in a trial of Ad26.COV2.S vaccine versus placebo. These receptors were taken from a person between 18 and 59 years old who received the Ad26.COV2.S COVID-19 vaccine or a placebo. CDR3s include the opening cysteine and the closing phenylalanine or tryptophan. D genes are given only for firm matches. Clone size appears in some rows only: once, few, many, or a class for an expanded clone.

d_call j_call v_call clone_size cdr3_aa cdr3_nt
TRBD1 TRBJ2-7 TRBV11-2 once CASSLGTGVPYEQYF TGTGCCAGCAGCTTAGGAACAGGGGTCCCCTACGAGCAGTACTTC
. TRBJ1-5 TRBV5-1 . CASSLDPDNQPQHF TGCGCCAGCAGCTTGGACCCGGACAATCAGCCCCAGCATTTT
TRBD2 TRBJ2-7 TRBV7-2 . CASSASGGVAYEQYF TGTGCCAGCAGCGCTAGCGGGGGGGTGGCCTACGAGCAGTACTTC
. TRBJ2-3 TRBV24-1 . CATSDSGRGATDTQYF TGTGCCACCAGTGATTCCGGCAGGGGCGCCACAGATACGCAGTATTTT
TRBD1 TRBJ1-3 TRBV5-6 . CASSSDRGNTIYF TGTGCCAGCAGCTCGGACAGGGGAAACACCATATATTTT
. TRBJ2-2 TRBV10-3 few CAISDGGGPRGTGELFF TGTGCCATCAGTGATGGCGGCGGCCCAAGAGGAACCGGGGAGCTGTTTTTT
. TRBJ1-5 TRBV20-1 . CSASLSNQPQHF TGCAGTGCTAGTTTGAGCAATCAGCCCCAGCATTTT
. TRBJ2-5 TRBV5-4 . CASSISGTAETQYF TGTGCCAGCAGCATATCCGGGACGGCGGAGACCCAGTACTTC
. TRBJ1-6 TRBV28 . CASSLVGKNSPLHF TGTGCCAGCAGTTTAGTCGGGAAAAATTCACCCCTCCACTTT
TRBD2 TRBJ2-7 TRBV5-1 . CASSLGDYSYEQYF TGCGCCAGCAGCTTGGGGGACTACTCCTACGAGCAGTACTTC
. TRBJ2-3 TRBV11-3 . CASSFRGSNTDTQYF TGTGCCAGCAGCTTTCGGGGCTCTAACACAGATACGCAGTATTTT